This T cell receptor beta chain was sequenced for a study of early T cells in non-severe SARS-CoV-2 infection. The overall study: Sequencing used unsorted whole-blood bulk RNA, so chains lack pairing.

This clonotype was seen ten or more times. Its antigen is undetermined. Germline V gene lookup returns CDR1 SGHRS and CDR2 YFSETQ. V was cut by 7 bases and J by 2 bases, with 12 bases left in between. This CDR3 has 14 amino acids. Unique molecular identifiers were attached to individual cDNA molecules. TCRdb itself ran the 5' RACE reads through MiXCR, one entry per CDR3 protein. The repertoire holds about 50,000 distinct CDR3 sequences, with approximately 8.5% as singletons. Findings of the study overall: Private and CD4 specificities were missed by VDJdb matching, which favored anti-spike CD8 responses.

The clonotype comes from an adult who was a healthcare worker with PCR-confirmed SARS-CoV-2 infection or an uninfected control (not recorded which). What was sequenced was whole blood. The chain employs TRBV5-1 and TRBJ2-2; D uncertain. CDR3 nucleotide sequence: TGCGCCAGCGATTGGACGGGTAACACCGGGGAGCTGTTTTTT. It translates to CASDWTGNTGELFF. Variable domain in full (rest from reference TRBV5-1 and TRBJ2-2): KAGVTQTPRYLIKTRGQQVTLSCSPISGHRSVSWYQQTPGQGLQFLFEYFSETQRNKGNFPGRFSGRQFSNSRSEMNVSTLELGDSALYLCASDWTGNTGELFFGEGSRLTVL.